This T cell receptor (beta chain) was profiled in a study of cytomegalovirus exposure and HLA in healthy donors (TCRdb year 2017). In terms of the full investigation: According to a later analysis, one platform produced both the roughly 120 validation repertoires and the 700 or so repertoires of the first cohort. The study aimed to test whether cataloging public T cell receptors could reveal signatures of past pathogen exposure. Along with the roughly 610-subject first cohort, a separate validation cohort of over a hundred different subjects was used. High-throughput TCR immunosequencing, statistical association of individual TCRs with disease status, and machine learning were combined to predict cytomegalovirus infection status. General conclusions and limits of the study: The study gave a list of under 200 TCR beta chains associated with cytomegalovirus. The validation cohort had no HLA typing available for a later analysis, so co-occurrence within that cohort was assessed over all 120 or so repertoires. In a later analysis, TCRs clustered in the first cohort were found to also tend to co-occur in the roughly 120 validation repertoires, with around 94% of cluster scores above 0. The classifier was reported to diagnose cytomegalovirus status with high specificity and sensitivity in both the original cohort and the validation cohort. Most TCR sequences were seen in very few donors, while some public TCRs were found in many individuals. In vitro tests confirmed that a few of the cytomegalovirus-associated TCR beta chains recognize cytomegalovirus antigens. According to the authors, the approach could potentially be generalized to other disease states and immunological phenotypes.

CDR3 length: 15 amino acids, cysteine to phenylalanine. Only CDR3 DNA remains: 45 bases, in frame from the first base. Based on the germline V gene (reference sequence), the CDR1 and CDR2 sequences are MNHNY and SVGAGI. V is pared back by 4 bases and J by 5 bases, with 17 bases lying between the germline termini. The donors were included in the validation cohort of roughly 130 subjects, a group kept apart from the roughly 670-subject first cohort. This clone occurred once. The antigen this receptor binds is unknown. No base quality values were provided; no much bigger clone lies one nucleotide off. Library preparation employed the immunoSEQ multiplex PCR assay. Concerning the study's data processing: A statistical classification framework was built for diagnosing cytomegalovirus status from the catalog of TCR beta chain sequences. The source is immuneACCESS, and TCRdb retained only in-frame sequences with V and J called. Part of the clones is not carried over; for the studies checked, unresolved V genes explain less than half of this, and the remainder is unexplained. V, J and clone size derive from that table, while D and trimming were established from the DNA sequence. Within this sample are 180,000 or so clones, with 70% to 85% of them counted one time only. The ten biggest clones cover roughly 13% of the sample.

The chain is assembled from TRBV6-6 and TRBJ1-1; the best D guess is TRBD1, with 5 bases matching. Sequencing input: PBMCs. This clonotype was sampled from a woman aged 25 to 39 in good health and CMV-seropositive. Here the CDR3 is given as CASSSRGARGTEAFF. The DNA sequence follows: TGTGCCAGCAGTTCCCGAGGGGCGCGGGGGACTGAAGCTTTCTTT.